The next 14 T cell receptor beta chains were all read from a single sample in a study of siplizumab effects on memory and regulatory T cells. Profiled with immunoSEQ multiplex PCR; TCRdb holds only in-frame clones, not every one. The data show about 69,000 clones, over 75% seen once. The sample comprised Tregs sorted from blood. Every receptor here comes from a human donor in good health.

The rearrangement joins TRBV9 to TRBJ1-1; the D is unclear. Germline CDR1 and CDR2: SGDLS and YYNGEE. The CDR3 is 14 amino acids. V was shortened by 4 bases and J by 7 bases, with 17 bases between the two germline ends. The CDR3 protein is CASSPGSDRREAFF. The CDR3 DNA sequence: TGTGCCAGCAGCCCCGGTTCCGATAGACGTGAAGCTTTCTTT.

This rearrangement joins TRBV5-4 to TRBJ1-2, with 8 bases identical to TRBD1. V trimming: 5 bases; J trimming: 1 base; junction bases outside the gene matches: 7. The CDR3 has 15 amino acids. Germline V lookup: CDR1 SGHNT, CDR2 YYREEE (reference sequence). The CDR3 loop is CASRDGQGYNYGYTF. Written as DNA, the CDR3 is TGTGCCAGCAGGGACGGACAGGGCTATAACTATGGCTACACCTTC. The entire variable domain, with the rest obtained from reference TRBV5-4 and TRBJ1-2, is as follows: ETGVTQSPTHLIKTRGQQVTLRCSSQSGHNTVSWYQQALGQGPQFIFQYYREEENGRGNFPPRFSGLQFPNYSSELNVNALELDDSALYLCASRDGQGYNYGYTFGSGTRLTVV.

This chain connects TRBV20-1 to TRBJ1-1; 7 bases line up with TRBD1. CDR1 is DFQATT and CDR2 is SNEGSKA in the germline V gene (reference sequence). With 2 bases clipped from V and 11 bases from J, the junction kept 5 bases outside the gene matches. This CDR3 has 11 residues. The CDR3 region has the DNA TGCAGTGCTAGATTACAGGGGAAGGCTTTCTTT. It encodes CSARLQGKAFF.

This clone has a handful of counts. The V call is TRBV7-6, the J call TRBJ1-1, with D uncertain. The V end lost 3 bases, the J end lost 1 base, and 9 bases lay between the germline ends. Germline assignment: CDR1 SGHVS and CDR2 FNYEAQ. CDR3 length equals 14 residues. The CDR3 coding sequence is TGTGCCAGCAGCTTTACGGCGGGGAACACTGAAGCTTTCTTT. Its protein product is CASSFTAGNTEAFF. The full variable domain, in which reference TRBV7-6 and TRBJ1-1 provide the parts outside the CDR3, is GAGVSQSPRYKVTKRGQDVALRCDPISGHVSLYWYRQALGQGPEFLTYFNYEAQQDKSGLPNDRFSAERPEGSISTLTIQRTEQRDSAMYRCASSFTAGNTEAFFGQGTRLTVV.

The chain has TRBV5-6 and TRBJ2-5, with D maybe TRBD2 (6 bases). The V gene's germline CDR1 is SGHDT and CDR2 YYEEEE. V lost 3 bases, J lost 4 bases, and 22 bases lay in between. The CDR3 is made up of 17 amino acids. CDR3 nucleotide sequence: TGTGCCAGCAGCTCAATAGCTCGGGGACTGTTATCAGAGACCCAGTACTTC. This sequence encodes CASSSIARGLLSETQYF.

The chain links TRBV7-9 to TRBJ2-1; possible D gene TRBD2, 6 bases. CDR1 and CDR2 from the germline V gene are SEHNR and FQNEAQ (reference sequence). The CDR3 contains 16 residues. V dropped 1 base and J dropped 3 bases, with 13 bases sitting between them. The CDR3 reads CASSLVAGRIYNEQFF. CDR3 in DNA: TGTGCCAGCAGCTTAGTCGCGGGACGGATCTACAATGAGCAGTTCTTC.

The V and J genes are TRBV5-5 and TRBJ2-1, with a possible D match to TRBD2 (6 bases). This CDR3 is built from 17 residues. CDR1 is SGHKS, CDR2 YYEKEE, per germline (reference sequence). Trimming removed 1 base at V and 1 base at J, with 15 bases between. The CDR3 spells CASSLWVAGLSYNEQFF. For the CDR3, the DNA is TGTGCCAGCAGCTTGTGGGTCGCGGGATTATCCTACAATGAGCAGTTCTTC.

The rearrangement links TRBV30 to TRBJ2-2; 7 nucleotides match TRBD1. CDR3 length: 15 amino acids. Germline V lookup: CDR1 GTSNPN, CDR2 SVGIG (reference sequence). J gave up 2 bases and V 3 bases, and 6 bases lay outside the gene matches. DNA of the CDR3: TGTGCCTGGAGGCAACAGGGGTTCAACACCGGGGAGCTGTTTTTT. This encodes CAWRQQGFNTGELFF.

The chain links TRBV5-1 to TRBJ2-1; 8 bases map to TRBD2. The CDR3 is made up of 17 amino acids. Germline-derived CDR1 and CDR2 are SGHRS and YFSETQ. V lost 3 bases and J lost 2; bases outside the gene matches: 10. The CDR3 region has the DNA TGCGCCAGCAGCTCGGGGGTGATCGGGAGGGCCTACAATGAGCAGTTCTTC. This encodes CASSSGVIGRAYNEQFF.

The chain joins TRBV4-3 to TRBJ2-1; 8 nucleotides line up with TRBD2. The germline V gene encodes CDR1 LGHNA and CDR2 YSLEER. The ends lost 1 base at V and 5 bases at J; junction bases unmatched: 4. The CDR3 contains 15 residues. CDR3 amino acids: CASSQVVSGNNEQFF. DNA of the CDR3: TGCGCCAGCAGCCAAGTCGTTAGCGGGAACAATGAGCAGTTCTTC.

The genes are TRBV2 and TRBJ2-7, with 9 bases that match TRBD1. This CDR3 contains 15 residues. The germline V gene has CDR1 SNHLY and CDR2 FYNNEI. J was trimmed by 4 bases and V by 6 bases; bases with no gene match: 10. CDR3: CASRSTTGGGYEQYF. Here the CDR3 DNA reads TGTGCCAGCAGATCGACTACAGGGGGCGGGTACGAGCAGTACTTC.

The V gene is TRBV28, the J gene TRBJ2-5; 9 bases match TRBD1. The length of the CDR3 is 16 residues. From germline, CDR1 is MDHEN and CDR2 SYDVKM. The V and J ends lost 2 bases and 3 bases, in that order; junction bases with no gene match: 7. Here the CDR3 reads CASSLMGQGDKETQYF. The CDR3 DNA sequence: TGTGCCAGCAGTTTAATGGGACAGGGAGATAAAGAGACCCAGTACTTC. Looking up the rest from reference TRBV28 and TRBJ2-5 gives the full variable domain: DVKVTQSSRYLVKRTGEKVFLECVQDMDHENMFWYRQDPGLGLRLIYFSYDVKMKEKGDIPEGYSVSREKKERFSLILESASTNQTSMYLCASSLMGQGDKETQYFGPGTRLLVL.

The rearrangement uses TRBV23-1 and TRBJ1-3; 12 bases fit TRBD1. TRBV23-1 has ORF status, its function being uncertain. Trimming removed 4 bases from V and 3 bases from J; junction bases left unmatched: 10. The CDR3 loop spans 18 amino acids. The CDR3 here is CASSRRRDRGQGGNTIYF. The CDR3 DNA sequence: TGCGCCAGCAGTCGCCGCCGGGACAGGGGGCAGGGTGGAAACACCATATATTTT.

This clone showed up just once. The chain combines TRBV9 with TRBJ2-7; weak D call: TRBD1 (6 bases). V lost 7 bases and J lost 6, with 14 bases in between. The CDR3 runs 12 residues. Germline V CDR1 and CDR2: SGDLS, YYNGEE. Here the CDR3 DNA reads TGTGCCAGCGGGCAGGGGTCCGGCGAGCAGTACTTC. Residues: CASGQGSGEQYF.